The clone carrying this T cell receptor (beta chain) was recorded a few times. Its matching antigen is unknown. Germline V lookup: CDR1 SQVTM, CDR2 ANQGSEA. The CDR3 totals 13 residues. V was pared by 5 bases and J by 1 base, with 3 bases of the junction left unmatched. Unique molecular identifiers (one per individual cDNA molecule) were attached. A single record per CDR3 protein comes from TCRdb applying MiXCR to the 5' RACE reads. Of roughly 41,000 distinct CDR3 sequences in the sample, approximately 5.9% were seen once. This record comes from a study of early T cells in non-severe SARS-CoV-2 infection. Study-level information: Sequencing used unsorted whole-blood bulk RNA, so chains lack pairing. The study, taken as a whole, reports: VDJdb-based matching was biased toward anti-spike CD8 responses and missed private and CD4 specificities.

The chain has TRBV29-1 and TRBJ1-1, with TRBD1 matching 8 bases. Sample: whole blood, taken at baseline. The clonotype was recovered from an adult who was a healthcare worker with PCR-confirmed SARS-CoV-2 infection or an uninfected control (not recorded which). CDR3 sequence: CSVSGGWNTEAFF. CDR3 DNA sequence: TGCAGCGTTTCAGGGGGCTGGAACACTGAAGCTTTCTTT. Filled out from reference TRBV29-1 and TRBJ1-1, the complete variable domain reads SAVISQKPSRDICQRGTSLTIQCQVDSQVTMMFWYRQQPGQSLTLIATANQGSEATYESGFVIDKFPISRPNLTFSTLTVSNMSPEDSSIYLCSVSGGWNTEAFFGQGTRLTVV.